One and the same sample provided the 27 T cell receptor beta chains below, sequenced in a study of cytomegalovirus exposure and HLA in healthy donors. Here immunoSEQ multiplex PCR was the method, and the copy in TCRdb shows in-frame clones only, minus some. The table lists around 70,000 clones, around 94% of them singletons. Sequenced sample: PBMCs. All receptors come from a woman between 18 and 29 years old in good health and CMV-seronegative.

The chain recombines TRBV4-2 with TRBJ2-3, with a weak D call TRBD1 (5 bases). CDR1 and CDR2 (germline): LGHNA, YNFKEQ. V lost 2 bases and J 0 bases, leaving 21 bases between the germline ends. CDR3 length: 19 amino acids. The CDR3 DNA reads as TGTGCCAGCAGCCAACGGATCCATCCTGACAGTCCTAGCACAGATACGCAGTATTTT. Translated: CASSQRIHPDSPSTDTQYF.

The rearrangement joins TRBV18 to TRBJ1-1, with unresolved D. Per germline, CDR1 KGHSH and CDR2 LQKENI. V was pared by 1 base and J by 0 bases, with 3 bases between. The CDR3 is 13 residues long. CDR3 residues: CASSPLLNTEAFF. CDR3 coding DNA: TGTGCCAGCTCACCACTCTTGAACACTGAAGCTTTCTTT. The complete variable domain, with remaining parts taken from reference TRBV18 and TRBJ1-1, reads NAGVMQNPRHLVRRRGQEARLRCSPMKGHSHVYWYRQLPEEGLKFMVYLQKENIIDESGMPKERFSAEFPKEGPSILRIQQVVRGDSAAYFCASSPLLNTEAFFGQGTRLTVV.

V is TRBV5-1 and J is TRBJ1-2; 7 bases agree with TRBD1. The V and J ends lost 5 bases and 2 bases, in that order; junction bases with no gene match: 6. Germline CDR1 SGHRS, CDR2 YFSETQ. CDR3 length: 14 residues. The CDR3 loop is CASRGGTENYGYTF. The CDR3 DNA reads as TGCGCCAGCAGAGGCGGGACAGAGAACTATGGCTACACCTTC.

J is TRBJ1-2 and V is TRBV6-1, with a possible D match to TRBD1 (6 bases). V lost 4 bases to trimming and J lost 3 bases, with 12 bases between them. The CDR3 runs to 14 residues. Germline V lookup: CDR1 MNHNS, CDR2 SASEGT. The DNA for the CDR3 is TGTGCCAGCAGTGGCGGCAGGGGCTACTATGGCTACACCTTC. It specifies CASSGGRGYYGYTF.

The chain has TRBV5-1 and TRBJ1-2, with 7 bases aligning to TRBD1. The CDR3 consists of 13 residues. Germline lookup yields CDR1 SGHRS and CDR2 YFSETQ. V was clipped by 4 bases and J by 4 bases; unmatched bases: 4. Here the CDR3 DNA reads TGCGCCAGCAGCACAGGGGTACGCTATGGCTACACCTTC. As protein: CASSTGVRYGYTF. Based on the CDR3 plus reference TRBV5-1 and TRBJ1-2, the full variable domain is KAGVTQTPRYLIKTRGQQVTLSCSPISGHRSVSWYQQTPGQGLQFLFEYFSETQRNKGNFPGRFSGRQFSNSRSEMNVSTLELGDSALYLCASSTGVRYGYTFGSGTRLTVV.

The chain uses TRBV7-9 and TRBJ1-1, with D perhaps matching TRBD1 (6 bases). This CDR3 is built from 15 residues. V was cut by 5 bases and J by 2 bases, with 15 bases left in between. CDR1 and CDR2 from the germline V gene are SEHNR and FQNEAQ (reference sequence). CDR3 sequence reads: CASSPGSQGNTEAFF. The CDR3 nucleotides are TGTGCCAGCAGCCCAGGGTCACAGGGAAACACTGAAGCTTTCTTT.

This sequence joins TRBV28 and TRBJ2-5; unclear D gene. V shed 7 bases and J shed 5 bases, with 11 bases lying between them. The CDR3 spans 12 residues. The germline CDR1 and CDR2 sequences are MDHEN and SYDVKM. CDR3 sequence reads: CASNWLGETQYF. The CDR3 nucleotides are TGTGCCAGCAATTGGCTTGGCGAGACCCAGTACTTC.

Only a few counts were recorded for this clone. The V and J genes are TRBV6-4 and TRBJ2-3, with TRBD2 matching 12 bases. Per germline, CDR1 MRHNA and CDR2 SNTAGT. This CDR3 has 15 amino acids. Trimming at V came to 4 bases and at J to 1 base, leaving 0 bases not matched to a gene. CDR3 sequence reads: CASSGLAGGTDTQYF. As DNA, the CDR3 is TGTGCCAGCAGTGGACTAGCGGGGGGCACAGATACGCAGTATTTT.

The chain carries TRBV2 and TRBJ2-1, with 7 bases aligning to TRBD2. The trim removed 9 bases at V and 1 base at J, leaving 6 bases unmatched. Germline CDR1 SNHLY, CDR2 FYNNEI. CDR3 length equals 14 residues. CDR3 protein: CARSPGGSYNEQFF. The CDR3 bases are TGTGCCAGATCCCCGGGGGGTTCCTACAATGAGCAGTTCTTC.

This clone is a singleton in its sample. The V call is TRBV11-3, the J call TRBJ2-5, with TRBD2 matching 10 bases. The germline CDR1 and CDR2 sequences are SGHNT and YENEEA. J gave up 4 bases and V 1 base, and 6 bases lay outside the gene matches. This CDR3 region has 16 residues. The CDR3, as DNA: TGTGCCAGCAGCTTAGGGAGCGGGGGGGCCGGAGAGACCCAGTACTTC. It translates to CASSLGSGGAGETQYF.

The genes are TRBV19 and TRBJ2-7; TRBD1 agrees at 7 bases. The CDR3 spans 14 residues. CDR1 LNHDA and CDR2 SQIVND come from the germline V gene (reference sequence). Trimming removed 6 bases from V and 2 bases from J; junction bases left unmatched: 7. CDR3 region: CASRSDRATYEQYF. In DNA, the CDR3 is TGTGCCAGTAGATCAGACAGGGCCACCTACGAGCAGTACTTC.

CDR3 nucleotide sequence: TGTGCCATCAGTGAGGGGACAGGCCACCTTTTGGAGCAGTACTTC. It translates to CAISEGTGHLLEQYF. The chain is built from TRBV10-3 and TRBJ2-7; TRBD1 matches 8 bases. The CDR3 spans 15 residues. The germline V gene encodes CDR1 ENHRY and CDR2 SYGVKD. Trimming removed 2 bases from V and 7 bases from J; junction bases left unmatched: 10.

The chain recombines TRBV2 with TRBJ1-1, with D unresolved. The V end was cut by 6 bases, the J end by 1 base, with 9 bases between. The length of the CDR3 is 13 residues. CDR1 and CDR2 from the germline V gene are SNHLY and FYNNEI. The CDR3 loop reads CASSVRRNTEAFF. For the CDR3, the DNA is TGTGCCAGCAGCGTCAGAAGGAACACTGAAGCTTTCTTT.

The rearrangement joins TRBV7-2 to TRBJ2-7; D perhaps matches TRBD1 (6 bases). Germline V gene sequence: CDR1 SGHTA, CDR2 FQGNSA. V shed 1 base and J shed 2 bases, with 9 bases lying between them. This CDR3 region has 14 residues. The CDR3 nucleotides read TGTGCCAGCAGCTTAGAATGGACAGCCTACGAGCAGTACTTC. It translates to CASSLEWTAYEQYF.

The V gene is TRBV4-1, the J gene TRBJ2-7; D not resolved. CDR3 length: 11 amino acids. The germline gives CDR1 MGHRA, CDR2 YSYEKL. The V gene lost 1 base and the J gene lost 4 bases, with 2 bases spanning the gap. The CDR3 DNA reads as TGCGCCAGCAGCCAAGCGTACGAGCAGTACTTC. It codes for CASSQAYEQYF.

V gene TRBV7-2 combines with J gene TRBJ2-3; TRBD2 matches at 8 bases. CDR1 and CDR2 from the germline V gene are SGHTA and FQGNSA. The V and J ends lost 1 base and 4 bases, in that order; junction bases with no gene match: 7. The CDR3 has 16 amino acids. CDR3 nucleotides: TGTGCCAGCAGCTTAGTAGGCGGGGGGTCGCCAGATACGCAGTATTTT. Translating it yields CASSLVGGGSPDTQYF.

The J gene is TRBJ2-5, the V gene TRBV11-1; TRBD1 aligns across 8 bases. The V and J ends lost 5 bases and 4 bases, in that order; junction bases with no gene match: 3. Germline V gives CDR1 SGHAT, CDR2 FQDESV (reference sequence). The CDR3 length is 13 residues. The CDR3 DNA reads TGTGCCAGCAGCGCGGACAGGGCAGAGACCCAGTACTTC. It translates to CASSADRAETQYF.

The V and J genes are TRBV7-2 and TRBJ1-3; D is possibly TRBD1 (6 bases). The germline CDR1 and CDR2 sequences are SGHTA and FQGNSA. Between the trimmed V and J ends, which lost 0 bases and 1 base, there was a span of 10 bases. This CDR3 has 16 amino acids. The CDR3 reads CASSLASQGSGNTIYF. The CDR3 coding sequence is TGTGCCAGCAGCTTAGCATCTCAGGGGTCTGGAAACACCATATATTTT.

The chain combines TRBV6-4 with TRBJ2-7; D possibly corresponds to TRBD1 (5 bases). The CDR3 loop spans 13 amino acids. V gave up 7 bases and J gave up 4 bases, with 14 bases separating them. Germline V lookup: CDR1 MRHNA, CDR2 SNTAGT. CDR3 bases: TGTGCCAGCATCTATCAGGGTACTTACGAGCAGTACTTC. Protein product: CASIYQGTYEQYF.

The V call is TRBV7-2, the J call TRBJ1-2; 7 bases fit TRBD1. The CDR3 consists of 16 residues. Germline CDR1 SGHTA, CDR2 FQGNSA. V shed 7 bases, J shed 8 bases, and the junction held 19 bases outside the gene matches. The CDR3 loop reads CASIPLSRGYSKGYTF. The CDR3 region has the DNA TGTGCCAGCATCCCACTCAGCAGGGGGTATTCAAAAGGCTACACCTTC. Together with reference TRBV7-2 and TRBJ1-2, the CDR3 gives the full variable domain: GAGVSQSPSNKVTEKGKDVELRCDPISGHTALYWYRQSLGQGLEFLIYFQGNSAPDKSGLPSDRFSAERTGGSVSTLTIQRTQQEDSAVYLCASIPLSRGYSKGYTFGSGTRLTVV.

The chain joins TRBV21-1 to TRBJ1-4; the table's D call TRBD1 went unverified against the DNA. TRBV21-1 is a listed pseudogene. CDR3 length equals 15 residues. The CDR3: CASSKDRAANEKLFF. The CDR3 coding sequence is TGTGCCAGCAGCAAAGACAGGGCGGCTAATGAAAAACTGTTTTTT.

This clone was seen only once. In DNA form, the CDR3 reads TGTGCCAGCTTCGACTTGGGGAACACTGAAGCTTTCTTT. Translation: CASFDLGNTEAFF. The chain has TRBV28 and TRBJ1-1; D gene ambiguous. Trimming shortened V by 8 bases and J by 1 base, and 11 bases separated the two germline ends. Per germline, CDR1 MDHEN and CDR2 SYDVKM. The CDR3 length is 13 residues. The variable domain in full, with the rest retrieved from reference TRBV28 and TRBJ1-1, is DVKVTQSSRYLVKRTGEKVFLECVQDMDHENMFWYRQDPGLGLRLIYFSYDVKMKEKGDIPEGYSVSREKKERFSLILESASTNQTSMYLCASFDLGNTEAFFGQGTRLTVV.

This chain connects TRBV13 to TRBJ1-3, with 11 nucleotides matching TRBD1. CDR3 length: 15 amino acids. Losses at the gene ends were 5 bases for V and 3 bases for J; bases not matched to a gene: 3. The germline V gene encodes CDR1 PRHDT and CDR2 FYEKMQ (reference sequence). The CDR3 region has the DNA TGTGCCAGCAGCCAAGGGACAGGGGGTGGAAACACCATATATTTT. Translation gives CASSQGTGGGNTIYF. The full variable domain, completed using reference TRBV13 and TRBJ1-3, is AAGVIQSPRHLIKEKRETATLKCYPIPRHDTVYWYQQGPGQDPQFLISFYEKMQSDKGSIPDRFSAQQFSDYHSELNMSSLELGDSALYFCASSQGTGGGNTIYFGEGSWLTVV.

The rearrangement uses TRBV15 and TRBJ1-2, with 7 bases identical to TRBD1. Losses at the gene ends were 2 bases for V and 13 bases for J; bases not matched to a gene: 16. Germline-derived CDR1 and CDR2 are LNHNV and YYDKDF (reference sequence). The CDR3 is 15 residues long. CDR3 sequence: CATSRPQGPRSAGTF. The CDR3 coding sequence is TGTGCCACCAGCAGACCACAGGGGCCTCGTAGTGCCGGCACCTTC.

This chain uses TRBV11-3 with TRBJ2-7; 10 bases are a match to TRBD1. The CDR3 has 15 residues. The V gene's germline CDR1 is SGHNT and CDR2 YENEEA. V lost 5 bases and J lost 4; bases outside the gene matches: 8. CDR3 amino acids: CASSRRQGAVYEQYF. The CDR3 DNA sequence: TGTGCCAGCAGCCGGAGACAGGGGGCGGTTTACGAGCAGTACTTC.

DNA of the CDR3: TGCAGCGTTCTTCCGGCGGGTGAAGCTTTCTTT. This sequence encodes CSVLPAGEAFF. The V gene is TRBV29-1, the J gene TRBJ1-1; D is ambiguous. The CDR3 totals 11 residues. Germline values: CDR1 SQVTM, CDR2 ANQGSEA. V was trimmed by 5 bases and J by 7 bases, leaving 11 bases between them.

The chain couples TRBV6-4 to TRBJ1-5, with a weak D call TRBD1 (6 bases). The V end was cut by 0 bases, the J end by 4 bases, with 13 bases between. The CDR3 spans 16 residues. Germline V lookup: CDR1 MRHNA, CDR2 SNTAGT. CDR3 in amino acids: CASSDSDRFFNQPQHF. CDR3 bases: TGTGCCAGCAGTGACTCGGACAGATTCTTTAATCAGCCCCAGCATTTT.